Listed here is a single T cell receptor beta chain. What it binds is unknown. The source of the sample is a study of cytomegalovirus exposure and HLA in healthy donors. Study-level points and caveats: Being productive about 90% or about 30% of the time was typical of most TCR beta V segments in an earlier analysis. Testing in vitro showed a few CMV-associated chains specific for CMV antigens. The authors later found HLA-associated TCR beta chains more clonally expanded than equally common others.

Despite likely unrecorded immune exposures, the donors were nominally healthy at the time of sampling. The CDR3 spans 12 residues. With V trimmed by 7 bases and J by 4 bases, 5 bases remained unmatched. CDR1 SQVTM and CDR2 ANQGSEA come from the germline V gene. It was with 60 Vbeta and 13 Jbeta primers that the PCR ran. Produced via immunoSEQ multiplex PCR; TCRdb's table is partial and in-frame only. The sample has about 160,000 clones, less than 80% seen once. Sequencing was performed on PBMCs. The clonotype comes from a man in his forties in good health and CMV-seronegative. The chain couples TRBV29-1 to TRBJ1-1, with 8 bases fitting TRBD1. CDR3 coding DNA: TGCAGCGGCACCACAGGGGGCACTGAAGCTTTCTTT. It translates to CSGTTGGTEAFF.